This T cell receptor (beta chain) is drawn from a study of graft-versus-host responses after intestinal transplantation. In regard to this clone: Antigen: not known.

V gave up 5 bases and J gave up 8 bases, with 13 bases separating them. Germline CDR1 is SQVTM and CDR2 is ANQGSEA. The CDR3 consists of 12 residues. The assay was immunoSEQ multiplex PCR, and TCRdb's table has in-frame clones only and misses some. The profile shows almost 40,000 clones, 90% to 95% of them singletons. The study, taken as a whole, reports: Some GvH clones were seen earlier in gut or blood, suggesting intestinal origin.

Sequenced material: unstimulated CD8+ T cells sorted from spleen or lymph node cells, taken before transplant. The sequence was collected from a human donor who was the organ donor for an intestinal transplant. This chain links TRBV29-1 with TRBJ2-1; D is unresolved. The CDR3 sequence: CSVPVGSHEQFF. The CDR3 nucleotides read TGCAGCGTTCCTGTTGGCTCTCATGAGCAGTTCTTC.